The sequence of this TCR beta chain was determined in a study of T-cell reconstitution after alpha-beta-depleted transplantation in children. A remark on this clonotype: Its antigen is as yet unknown.

The germline V and J ends were trimmed by 6 bases and 1 base, with 13 bases remaining between them. Germline loops: CDR1 MDHEN, CDR2 SYDVKM. The CDR3 is made up of 15 amino acids. Preparation of the TCRbeta library was carried out with unique molecular identifiers. TCRdb itself ran the PCR reads through MiXCR, one entry per CDR3 protein. The table includes about 110,000 distinct CDR3 sequences, 10% detected once. Study outcomes and limitations: High day-60 TCRbeta diversity in some patients came from surviving recipient T cells and thymic progenitors. One year after transplant, T-cell counts and diversity came mostly from newly produced T cells. After transplant, at about two months, alpha-beta T cells were reportedly derived from several hundred expanded graft clones.

The J gene is TRBJ2-1, the V gene TRBV28; D remains unclear. The input for sequencing was PBMCs, taken before TCRalphabeta/CD19-depleted stem cell transplant. This sequence was found in a boy between 2 and 10 years old with acute lymphoblastic leukemia, due to receive a stem cell transplant. The CDR3: CASRRTGSSYNEQFF. The CDR3 nucleotides read TGTGCCAGCAGGCGCACCGGGTCTTCCTACAATGAGCAGTTCTTC.